The count of the clone carrying this T cell receptor (beta chain) is one. Its cognate antigen is unknown. Produced via immunoSEQ multiplex PCR; TCRdb's table is partial and in-frame only. The sample carries 90,000 to 120,000 clones, 75% to 95% recorded once. These data come from a study of T cell responses to AZD1222 COVID-19 vaccine. Whole-study findings and limits: All repertoire sampling was performed exclusively after the peak T cell response. Reportedly, close to half of spike-specific TCRs are directed against unmutated variant regions. White British people made up most donors, females outnumbered males, and clonal diversity was possibly underestimated.

The CDR3 is made up of 18 amino acids. Losses at the gene ends were 5 bases for V and 3 bases for J; bases not matched to a gene: 13. Germline CDR1 and CDR2: LNHDA and SQIVND (reference sequence). Material: peripheral blood, obtained 28 days after the second AZD1222 dose. The receptor was derived from an adult who received the AZD1222 COVID-19 vaccine. The chain employs TRBV19 and TRBJ1-2, with 12 nucleotides matching TRBD1. CDR3 protein: CASSPVGTGGARDYGYTF. In DNA, the CDR3 is TGTGCCAGTAGTCCCGTGGGGACAGGGGGCGCCCGGGACTATGGCTACACCTTC.